A selection of T cell receptor beta chains follows, all from one sample in a study of graft-versus-host responses after intestinal transplantation. These receptors have no known antigen. Some clones are missing from TCRdb's copy, which holds only in-frame ones; the method was immunoSEQ multiplex PCR. The sample lists fewer than 50,000 clones, about four fifths occurring once. The sequences come from unstimulated CD4+ T cells sorted from spleen or lymph node cells, collected before transplant. The receptors come from a human donor who was the organ donor for an intestinal transplant. Each CDR3 is given with its conserved first and last residue. Each record gives: V gene, clone size, J gene, D gene, CDR3 DNA, CDR3 protein. A D gene is named only where the DNA matches it firmly. For some rows the clone size is stated as once, few or many, or as a class when expanded; others skip it.

v_call: TRBV7-2; clone_size: NA; j_call: TRBJ2-3; d_call: TRBD2; cdr3_nt: TGTGCCAGCAGCCCTCCGGGGGGGGGCACAGATACGCAGTATTTT; cdr3_aa: CASSPPGGGTDTQYF
v_call: TRBV4-3; clone_size: NA; j_call: TRBJ2-2; d_call: NA; cdr3_nt: TGCGCCAGCAGCCACACGGGGACATCGAACACCGGGGAGCTGTTTTTT; cdr3_aa: CASSHTGTSNTGELFF
v_call: TRBV12-5; clone_size: NA; j_call: TRBJ2-5; d_call: NA; cdr3_nt: TGTGCTAGTGGGTTCCAGGGGACAACGGCGGCACCACAAGAGACCCAGTACTTC; cdr3_aa: CASGFQGTTAAPQETQYF
v_call: TRBV4-2; clone_size: NA; j_call: TRBJ2-7; d_call: NA; cdr3_nt: TGTGCCAGCAGCCACCGGGACTCTCCGGGGGCCTCCTACGAGCAGTACTTC; cdr3_aa: CASSHRDSPGASYEQYF
v_call: TRBV28; clone_size: NA; j_call: TRBJ1-5; d_call: TRBD1; cdr3_nt: TGTGCCAGCAGTTCGACAGGGGAAACAAATCAGCCCCAGCATTTT; cdr3_aa: CASSSTGETNQPQHF
v_call: TRBV4-3; clone_size: NA; j_call: TRBJ2-2; d_call: NA; cdr3_nt: TGCGCCAGCAGCCAATTGGCGGGGAACACCGGGGAGCTGTTTTTT; cdr3_aa: CASSQLAGNTGELFF
v_call: TRBV19; clone_size: NA; j_call: TRBJ2-5; d_call: TRBD2; cdr3_nt: TGTGCCAGTAGTATCACTTTAGCGGGAAGGGAGACCCAGTACTTC; cdr3_aa: CASSITLAGRETQYF
v_call: TRBV21-1; clone_size: NA; j_call: TRBJ1-5; d_call: NA; cdr3_nt: TGTGCCAGCTGCCAGCCCCAGCATTTT; cdr3_aa: CASCQPQHF
v_call: TRBV4-3; clone_size: NA; j_call: TRBJ2-5; d_call: NA; cdr3_nt: TGCGCCAGCAGCCTCCTTTCCGGAAGTCGAGAGACCCAGTACTTC; cdr3_aa: CASSLLSGSRETQYF
v_call: TRBV13; clone_size: once; j_call: TRBJ2-7; d_call: NA; cdr3_nt: TGTGCCAGCAGCTTCGCTAGAGCCTACGAGCAGTACTTC; cdr3_aa: CASSFARAYEQYF
v_call: TRBV9; clone_size: NA; j_call: TRBJ2-2; d_call: NA; cdr3_nt: TGTGCCAGCAGCGGAGGGGGGGAGCTGTTTTTT; cdr3_aa: CASSGGGELFF
v_call: TRBV5-1; clone_size: NA; j_call: TRBJ2-3; d_call: TRBD2; cdr3_nt: TGCGCCAGCAGCCCGATCGGGACTAGCGGGACCCTAGATGGAGATACGCAGTATTTT; cdr3_aa: CASSPIGTSGTLDGDTQYF
v_call: TRBV10-3; clone_size: NA; j_call: TRBJ1-2; d_call: NA; cdr3_nt: TGTGCCATCAGTGAGTCGGGGGGAAATGGCTACACCTTC; cdr3_aa: CAISESGGNGYTF
v_call: TRBV6-1; clone_size: NA; j_call: TRBJ2-7; d_call: TRBD2; cdr3_nt: TGTGCCAGCAGTGATGATTGGCGGGAGGGCTTTTACGAGCAGTACTTC; cdr3_aa: CASSDDWREGFYEQYF
v_call: TRBV7-9; clone_size: NA; j_call: TRBJ1-2; d_call: NA; cdr3_nt: TGTGCCAGCAGCTTACGAGGACAAAAAGAGCACTATGGCTACACCTTC; cdr3_aa: CASSLRGQKEHYGYTF
v_call: TRBV5-6; clone_size: NA; j_call: TRBJ1-2; d_call: NA; cdr3_nt: TGTGCCAGCAGCTCCACGGGGGGCTATGGCTACACCTTC; cdr3_aa: CASSSTGGYGYTF
v_call: TRBV30; clone_size: NA; j_call: TRBJ1-6; d_call: TRBD1; cdr3_nt: TGTGCCTGGAGGGGGGACAGGGGGCTTTCACCCCTCCACTTT; cdr3_aa: CAWRGDRGLSPLHF
v_call: TRBV19; clone_size: NA; j_call: TRBJ1-3; d_call: NA; cdr3_nt: TGTGCCAGTACGACTTTTGGAAACACCATATATTTT; cdr3_aa: CASTTFGNTIYF
v_call: TRBV6-5; clone_size: NA; j_call: TRBJ1-2; d_call: TRBD1; cdr3_nt: TGTGCCAGCAGCCAAGGGACAGCCAACCACTATGGCTACACCTTC; cdr3_aa: CASSQGTANHYGYTF
v_call: TRBV18; clone_size: once; j_call: TRBJ1-1; d_call: TRBD1; cdr3_nt: TGTGCCAGCTCACCTGACAGGGTGGGTAGTAGCGCTGAAGCTTTCTTT; cdr3_aa: CASSPDRVGSSAEAFF
v_call: TRBV13; clone_size: NA; j_call: TRBJ1-4; d_call: NA; cdr3_nt: TGTGCCAGCAGACTTCTCGTCGGGGGGAGTGATGAAAAACTGTTTTTT; cdr3_aa: CASRLLVGGSDEKLFF
v_call: TRBV6-5; clone_size: NA; j_call: TRBJ2-7; d_call: NA; cdr3_nt: TGTGCCAGCAACCCTTTTCGGAGCTCCTACGAGCAGTACTTC; cdr3_aa: CASNPFRSSYEQYF
v_call: TRBV6-1; clone_size: NA; j_call: TRBJ2-7; d_call: NA; cdr3_nt: TGTGCCAGCAGTGAAAGGGGCCCGTACGAGCAGTACTTC; cdr3_aa: CASSERGPYEQYF
v_call: TRBV28; clone_size: NA; j_call: TRBJ2-5; d_call: NA; cdr3_nt: TGTGCCAGCAACGGGGGTTCCCAAGAGACCCAGTACTTC; cdr3_aa: CASNGGSQETQYF
v_call: TRBV18; clone_size: NA; j_call: TRBJ2-7; d_call: TRBD1; cdr3_nt: TGTGCCAGCTCCCCTATCGGGACAGGGTACTACGAGCAGTACTTC; cdr3_aa: CASSPIGTGYYEQYF
v_call: TRBV18; clone_size: NA; j_call: TRBJ1-5; d_call: NA; cdr3_nt: TGTGCCAGCTCACCACCGGGCGGGCGGGATAGCAATCAGCCCCAGCATTTT; cdr3_aa: CASSPPGGRDSNQPQHF
v_call: TRBV27; clone_size: NA; j_call: TRBJ1-1; d_call: TRBD1; cdr3_nt: TGTGCCAGCAGTCCTAGACAGGGTCACACTGAAGCTTTCTTT; cdr3_aa: CASSPRQGHTEAFF
v_call: TRBV19; clone_size: NA; j_call: TRBJ2-5; d_call: NA; cdr3_nt: TGTGCCAGTAGTTTGGAGGGGCAAGAGACCCAGTACTTC; cdr3_aa: CASSLEGQETQYF
v_call: TRBV11-2; clone_size: NA; j_call: TRBJ2-7; d_call: TRBD2; cdr3_nt: TGTGCCAGCAGCTTAAGGGGTCGAGCGGGAGCATACGAGCAGTACTTC; cdr3_aa: CASSLRGRAGAYEQYF
v_call: TRBV15; clone_size: NA; j_call: TRBJ1-5; d_call: NA; cdr3_nt: TGTGCCACCAGCGGGGGGATTGCACAGCCCCAGCATTTT; cdr3_aa: CATSGGIAQPQHF
v_call: TRBV6-4; clone_size: NA; j_call: TRBJ2-7; d_call: NA; cdr3_nt: TGTGCCAGCAGTGACTTAGCACAGGAAACCTACGAGCAGTACTTC; cdr3_aa: CASSDLAQETYEQYF
v_call: TRBV5-1; clone_size: NA; j_call: TRBJ2-3; d_call: TRBD1; cdr3_nt: TGTCCCAGGGGGCGTAGGTTTGATACGCAGTATTTT; cdr3_aa: CPRGRRFDTQYF
v_call: TRBV19; clone_size: once; j_call: TRBJ2-1; d_call: NA; cdr3_nt: TGTGCCAGTACCCTGAGGGGGGTGCCCTACAATGAGCAGTTCTTC; cdr3_aa: CASTLRGVPYNEQFF
v_call: TRBV27; clone_size: NA; j_call: TRBJ2-6; d_call: NA; cdr3_nt: TGTGCCAGCAGTTCAATCAGGGTGAGCTCTGGGGCCAACGTCCTGACTTTC; cdr3_aa: CASSSIRVSSGANVLTF
v_call: TRBV12-5; clone_size: NA; j_call: TRBJ2-1; d_call: TRBD2; cdr3_nt: TGTGCTAGTGGTTTGGGCCCCGGCGGTAGCGGGGGGGCCTTGGGCTCCTACAATGAGCAGTTCTTC; cdr3_aa: CASGLGPGGSGGALGSYNEQFF
v_call: TRBV9; clone_size: NA; j_call: TRBJ2-1; d_call: NA; cdr3_nt: TGTGCCAGCAGCGGAGGACCTTTCAATGAGCAGTTCTTC; cdr3_aa: CASSGGPFNEQFF
v_call: TRBV19; clone_size: NA; j_call: TRBJ2-7; d_call: NA; cdr3_nt: TGTGCCAGTAGGGGGTCCTACGAGCAGTACTTC; cdr3_aa: CASRGSYEQYF
v_call: TRBV6-1; clone_size: NA; j_call: TRBJ1-2; d_call: NA; cdr3_nt: TGTGCCAGCAGTGAAGCTCTGGAGGATACGCCCTATGGCTACACCTTC; cdr3_aa: CASSEALEDTPYGYTF
v_call: TRBV30; clone_size: NA; j_call: TRBJ1-2; d_call: TRBD1; cdr3_nt: TGTGCCTGCCCCGACAGGGGAAAATATGGCTACACCTTC; cdr3_aa: CACPDRGKYGYTF
v_call: TRBV4-2; clone_size: NA; j_call: TRBJ2-3; d_call: TRBD2; cdr3_nt: TGTGCCAGCAGCCAGGGACTAGCGGCGCAGTATTTT; cdr3_aa: CASSQGLAAQYF
v_call: TRBV19; clone_size: NA; j_call: TRBJ1-3; d_call: NA; cdr3_nt: TGTGCCAGTAGTATGGGTGGTGGAAACACCATATATTTT; cdr3_aa: CASSMGGGNTIYF
v_call: TRBV6-5; clone_size: NA; j_call: TRBJ1-2; d_call: TRBD1; cdr3_nt: TGTGCCAGCAGTTTACAGGGGACGAGCTACACCTTC; cdr3_aa: CASSLQGTSYTF
v_call: TRBV7-2; clone_size: NA; j_call: TRBJ2-7; d_call: NA; cdr3_nt: TGTGCCAGCAGCTTAGGGCAGGGGATATCCTGGTACTTC; cdr3_aa: CASSLGQGISWYF
v_call: TRBV10-3; clone_size: NA; j_call: TRBJ2-7; d_call: NA; cdr3_nt: TGTGCCATTAGAGAGGGGGGGCAGTACGAGCAGTACTTC; cdr3_aa: CAIREGGQYEQYF
v_call: TRBV9; clone_size: NA; j_call: TRBJ2-1; d_call: NA; cdr3_nt: TGTGCCAGCAGCGTAGGCGGGGCCGCCTACAATGAGCAGTTCTTC; cdr3_aa: CASSVGGAAYNEQFF
v_call: TRBV6-1; clone_size: NA; j_call: TRBJ2-7; d_call: NA; cdr3_nt: TGTGCCAGCAGTGAAGCCCTGAACGAGCAGTACTTC; cdr3_aa: CASSEALNEQYF
v_call: TRBV6-6; clone_size: NA; j_call: TRBJ1-2; d_call: NA; cdr3_nt: TGTGCCAGCAGTTACTCCCCCGATGGCTACACCTTC; cdr3_aa: CASSYSPDGYTF
v_call: TRBV11-2; clone_size: once; j_call: TRBJ2-4; d_call: TRBD1; cdr3_nt: TGTGCCAGCAGCTTCACCGGGACAGGGGGCTTGGCCAAAAACATTCAGTACTTC; cdr3_aa: CASSFTGTGGLAKNIQYF
v_call: TRBV6-5; clone_size: few; j_call: TRBJ1-2; d_call: TRBD1; cdr3_nt: TGTGCCAGCAGTCCGGACAGGGGGGACTATGGCTACACCTTC; cdr3_aa: CASSPDRGDYGYTF
v_call: TRBV6-1; clone_size: NA; j_call: TRBJ1-2; d_call: TRBD1; cdr3_nt: TGTGCCAGCAGGGGTGGCAGGGGGCCGGCTGGCTACACCTTC; cdr3_aa: CASRGGRGPAGYTF